This TCR beta chain was found in a study of blood T cell repertoires in COVID-19. Only one count was recorded for this clone. The V gene's germline CDR1 is LGHNA and CDR2 YNFKEQ. V dropped 4 bases and J dropped 6 bases, with 16 bases sitting between them. This CDR3 has 16 residues. Measured with immunoSEQ multiplex PCR; TCRdb has only the in-frame clones, and not every one. The sample lists around 97,000 clones, about 80% occurring once. Source material: peripheral blood. The chain has TRBV4-2 and TRBJ1-6; weak D call: TRBD1 (6 bases). The sequence was collected from a human donor in a cohort sampled during active or convalescent COVID-19. CDR3 sequence reads: CASSLGQLRGNSPLHF. As DNA, the CDR3 is TGTGCCAGCAGCCTAGGACAGCTTCGGGGTAATTCACCCCTCCACTTT.